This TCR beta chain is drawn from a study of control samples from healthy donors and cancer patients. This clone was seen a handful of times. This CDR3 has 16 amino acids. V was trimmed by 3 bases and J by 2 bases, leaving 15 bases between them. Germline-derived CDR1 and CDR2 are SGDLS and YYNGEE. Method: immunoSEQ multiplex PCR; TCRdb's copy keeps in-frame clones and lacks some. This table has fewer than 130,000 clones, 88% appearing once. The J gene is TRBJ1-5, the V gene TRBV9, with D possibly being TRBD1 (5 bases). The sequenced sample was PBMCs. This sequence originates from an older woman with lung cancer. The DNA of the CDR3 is TGTGCCAGCAGCGCGGGACCTCCGGGGGGCAATCAGCCCCAGCATTTT. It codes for CASSAGPPGGNQPQHF.